These T cell receptor beta chains were read from a single sample in a study of T cells in localized non-small cell lung cancer. Sequencing was performed with immunoSEQ multiplex PCR; in TCRdb, only in-frame clones are kept and a portion is missing. The data hold 65,000 or so clones, with roughly 79% observed a single time. Sequenced here: PBMCs, sampled before any cancer treatment. The origin of the receptors is a man aged 35 to 69 with stage II lung adenocarcinoma. Each CDR3 is given with its conserved first and last residue. A D gene is named only where the DNA matches it firmly. Clone size is given for some rows only: seen once, a few or many times, or a class if the clone is expanded.

V gene: TRBV5-4; D gene: NA; J gene: TRBJ1-3; clone size: NA; CDR3 protein: CASSRGFSGNTIYF; CDR3 DNA: TGTGCCAGCAGCCGGGGGTTCTCTGGAAACACCATATATTTT
V gene: TRBV23-1; D gene: NA; J gene: TRBJ2-7; clone size: once; CDR3 protein: CASSQSLIQVFLDYEQYF; CDR3 DNA: TGCGCCAGCAGTCAATCTCTCATACAGGTTTTTCTAGACTACGAGCAGTACTTC
V gene: TRBV9; D gene: NA; J gene: TRBJ2-7; clone size: NA; CDR3 protein: CASSVGQGPLEQYF; CDR3 DNA: TGTGCCAGCAGCGTAGGGCAGGGACCTCTCGAGCAGTACTTC
V gene: TRBV10-3; D gene: TRBD1; J gene: TRBJ2-7; clone size: NA; CDR3 protein: CAISESVTGMLDEQYF; CDR3 DNA: TGTGCCATCAGTGAGTCAGTGACAGGGATGTTGGACGAGCAGTACTTC
V gene: TRBV30; D gene: NA; J gene: TRBJ2-7; clone size: NA; CDR3 protein: CAWSVQNGPGYEQYF; CDR3 DNA: TGTGCCTGGAGTGTACAAAATGGGCCCGGGTACGAGCAGTACTTC
V gene: TRBV6-1; D gene: NA; J gene: TRBJ1-1; clone size: NA; CDR3 protein: CASSEMGKNTEAFF; CDR3 DNA: TGTGCCAGCAGTGAAATGGGGAAGAACACTGAAGCTTTCTTT
V gene: TRBV6-6; D gene: TRBD2; J gene: TRBJ2-5; clone size: NA; CDR3 protein: CASSSLAGATQETQYF; CDR3 DNA: TGTGCCAGCAGTTCCCTAGCGGGAGCTACCCAAGAGACCCAGTACTTC
V gene: TRBV30; D gene: NA; J gene: TRBJ1-3; clone size: NA; CDR3 protein: CAWSVNTGNTIYF; CDR3 DNA: TGTGCCTGGAGTGTGAATACTGGAAACACCATATATTTT
V gene: TRBV6-1; D gene: TRBD1; J gene: TRBJ2-1; clone size: NA; CDR3 protein: CASSGGTGGNEQFF; CDR3 DNA: TGTGCCAGCAGTGGAGGGACAGGGGGCAATGAGCAGTTCTTC
V gene: TRBV9; D gene: TRBD1; J gene: TRBJ1-2; clone size: NA; CDR3 protein: CASSVGTGEGYTF; CDR3 DNA: TGTGCCAGCAGCGTAGGGACAGGGGAAGGCTACACCTTC
V gene: TRBV7-2; D gene: NA; J gene: TRBJ2-3; clone size: NA; CDR3 protein: CASSSPGLTDTQYF; CDR3 DNA: TGTGCCAGCAGCTCACCGGGACTTACAGATACGCAGTATTTT
V gene: TRBV9; D gene: NA; J gene: TRBJ2-1; clone size: NA; CDR3 protein: CASSVDSRTYNEQFF; CDR3 DNA: TGTGCCAGCAGCGTAGATTCTAGAACCTACAATGAGCAGTTCTTC
V gene: TRBV5-1; D gene: TRBD2; J gene: TRBJ2-3; clone size: NA; CDR3 protein: CASSSGLAVADTQYF; CDR3 DNA: TGCGCCAGCAGCTCGGGACTAGCGGTAGCAGATACGCAGTATTTT
V gene: TRBV6-5; D gene: NA; J gene: TRBJ1-1; clone size: NA; CDR3 protein: CASTPQANTEAFF; CDR3 DNA: TGTGCCAGCACCCCCCAGGCGAACACTGAAGCTTTCTTT
V gene: TRBV7-9; D gene: TRBD2; J gene: TRBJ2-3; clone size: NA; CDR3 protein: CASLMGLAGPTDTQYF; CDR3 DNA: TGTGCCAGCTTAATGGGACTAGCGGGGCCCACAGATACGCAGTATTTT
V gene: TRBV11-2; D gene: NA; J gene: TRBJ2-4; clone size: NA; CDR3 protein: CASSSGAGQAKNIQYF; CDR3 DNA: TGTGCCAGCAGCTCTGGGGCGGGACAAGCCAAAAACATTCAGTACTTC
V gene: TRBV4-1; D gene: NA; J gene: TRBJ1-1; clone size: NA; CDR3 protein: CASSFMPRDTEAFF; CDR3 DNA: TGCGCCAGCAGCTTTATGCCACGGGACACTGAAGCTTTCTTT
V gene: TRBV5-1; D gene: NA; J gene: TRBJ2-5; clone size: NA; CDR3 protein: CASSLEGRETQYF; CDR3 DNA: TGCGCCAGCAGCTTGGAGGGCAGGGAGACCCAGTACTTC
V gene: TRBV4-1; D gene: TRBD2; J gene: TRBJ2-2; clone size: NA; CDR3 protein: CASSFQSGSGTGELFF; CDR3 DNA: TGCGCCAGCAGCTTCCAGAGCGGGAGTGGGACGGGGGAGCTGTTTTTT
V gene: TRBV7-2; D gene: NA; J gene: TRBJ1-1; clone size: NA; CDR3 protein: CASSMTVTNTEAFF; CDR3 DNA: TGTGCCAGCAGCATGACAGTAACCAACACTGAAGCTTTCTTT
V gene: TRBV9; D gene: NA; J gene: TRBJ2-1; clone size: NA; CDR3 protein: CASSVDRFLNEQFF; CDR3 DNA: TGTGCCAGCAGCGTAGACAGGTTCCTCAATGAGCAGTTCTTC
V gene: TRBV2; D gene: NA; J gene: TRBJ2-2; clone size: NA; CDR3 protein: CASSPTGPGGELFF; CDR3 DNA: TGTGCCAGCAGCCCCACGGGGCCCGGCGGGGAGCTGTTTTTT
V gene: TRBV15; D gene: NA; J gene: TRBJ2-2; clone size: NA; CDR3 protein: CATSRDVGPGELFF; CDR3 DNA: TGTGCCACCAGCAGAGACGTGGGCCCCGGGGAGCTGTTTTTT
V gene: TRBV29-1; D gene: NA; J gene: TRBJ1-2; clone size: NA; CDR3 protein: CSVSAANYGYTF; CDR3 DNA: TGCAGCGTTTCCGCCGCTAACTATGGCTACACCTTC
V gene: TRBV10-1; D gene: TRBD2; J gene: TRBJ2-3; clone size: NA; CDR3 protein: CASSPGLAGADTQYF; CDR3 DNA: TGCGCCAGCAGTCCGGGACTAGCGGGAGCAGATACGCAGTATTTT
V gene: TRBV4-3; D gene: NA; J gene: TRBJ2-3; clone size: NA; CDR3 protein: CASSRAGTSTDTQYF; CDR3 DNA: TGCGCCAGCAGTCGAGCCGGGACTAGCACAGATACGCAGTATTTT
V gene: TRBV4-1; D gene: NA; J gene: TRBJ2-7; clone size: NA; CDR3 protein: CASSYAVRERLYF; CDR3 DNA: TGCGCCAGCAGCTACGCCGTCCGGGAGAGGCTGTACTTC
V gene: TRBV19; D gene: NA; J gene: TRBJ1-2; clone size: few; CDR3 protein: CASSSDHYGYTF; CDR3 DNA: TGTGCCAGCTCCAGCGATCACTATGGCTACACCTTC
V gene: TRBV19; D gene: NA; J gene: TRBJ2-5; clone size: NA; CDR3 protein: CASTSGGRETQYF; CDR3 DNA: TGTGCCAGTACCTCTGGGGGGCGGGAGACCCAGTACTTC
V gene: TRBV30; D gene: NA; J gene: TRBJ1-5; clone size: NA; CDR3 protein: CAWSVQSGVSQPQHF; CDR3 DNA: TGTGCCTGGAGTGTACAAAGCGGGGTGAGTCAGCCCCAGCATTTT
V gene: TRBV7-8; D gene: NA; J gene: TRBJ2-7; clone size: NA; CDR3 protein: CASSPGQPYEQYF; CDR3 DNA: TGTGCCAGCAGCCCCGGACAGCCCTACGAGCAGTACTTC
V gene: TRBV29-1; D gene: TRBD1; J gene: TRBJ1-1; clone size: NA; CDR3 protein: CSVDLSTGGMNTEAFF; CDR3 DNA: TGCAGCGTTGACTTGTCGACAGGGGGGATGAACACTGAAGCTTTCTTT
V gene: TRBV6-1; D gene: NA; J gene: TRBJ1-5; clone size: few; CDR3 protein: CASSEWGGNQPQHF; CDR3 DNA: TGTGCCAGCAGTGAGTGGGGGGGCAATCAGCCCCAGCATTTT
V gene: TRBV18; D gene: NA; J gene: TRBJ2-5; clone size: NA; CDR3 protein: CASSPRTNKETQYF; CDR3 DNA: TGTGCCAGCTCACCTAGGACGAACAAAGAGACCCAGTACTTC
V gene: TRBV29-1; D gene: NA; J gene: TRBJ1-4; clone size: large; CDR3 protein: CSVGANEKLFF; CDR3 DNA: TGCAGCGTTGGGGCTAATGAAAAACTGTTTTTT
V gene: TRBV29-1; D gene: NA; J gene: TRBJ1-2; clone size: NA; CDR3 protein: CSVDQGPYGYTF; CDR3 DNA: TGCAGCGTTGACCAGGGTCCCTATGGCTACACCTTC
V gene: TRBV30; D gene: TRBD1; J gene: TRBJ1-3; clone size: NA; CDR3 protein: CAWSRDRPGHTIYF; CDR3 DNA: TGTGCCTGGAGCCGGGACAGACCTGGCCACACCATATATTTT
V gene: TRBV5-4; D gene: TRBD2; J gene: TRBJ2-7; clone size: NA; CDR3 protein: CASSPSASGSSYEQYF; CDR3 DNA: TGTGCCAGCAGCCCTTCGGCTAGCGGGTCCTCCTACGAGCAGTACTTC
V gene: TRBV27; D gene: NA; J gene: TRBJ1-2; clone size: NA; CDR3 protein: CASSLSVRGFYTF; CDR3 DNA: TGTGCCAGCAGTTTAAGTGTTAGGGGATTCTACACCTTC
V gene: TRBV6-5; D gene: NA; J gene: TRBJ1-4; clone size: once; CDR3 protein: CASSDPATNEKLFF; CDR3 DNA: TGTGCCAGCAGTGACCCTGCAACTAATGAAAAACTGTTTTTT
V gene: TRBV30; D gene: NA; J gene: TRBJ2-5; clone size: NA; CDR3 protein: CAWSGTVLETQYF; CDR3 DNA: TGTGCCTGGAGTGGGACAGTCTTAGAGACCCAGTACTTC
V gene: TRBV19; D gene: NA; J gene: TRBJ1-5; clone size: many; CDR3 protein: CASSSGTRGNQPQHF; CDR3 DNA: TGTGCCAGTAGTTCCGGGACCCGGGGCAATCAGCCCCAGCATTTT
V gene: TRBV9; D gene: NA; J gene: TRBJ2-3; clone size: NA; CDR3 protein: CASSVGDSTDTQYF; CDR3 DNA: TGTGCCAGCAGCGTAGGGGATAGCACAGATACGCAGTATTTT
V gene: TRBV6-6; D gene: TRBD2; J gene: TRBJ2-2; clone size: once; CDR3 protein: CASSYLLATNTGELFF; CDR3 DNA: TGTGCCAGCAGTTACCTACTAGCGACGAACACCGGGGAGCTGTTTTTT
V gene: TRBV6-5; D gene: TRBD1; J gene: TRBJ1-1; clone size: NA; CDR3 protein: CASSYSTGVTEAFF; CDR3 DNA: TGTGCCAGCAGTTACTCGACAGGGGTCACTGAAGCTTTCTTT
V gene: TRBV29-1; D gene: NA; J gene: TRBJ1-5; clone size: NA; CDR3 protein: CSVEAGGNQPQHF; CDR3 DNA: TGCAGCGTTGAAGCTGGAGGGAATCAGCCCCAGCATTTT
V gene: TRBV2; D gene: NA; J gene: TRBJ1-2; clone size: NA; CDR3 protein: CASTGISNYGYTF; CDR3 DNA: TGTGCCAGCACGGGGATCTCTAACTATGGCTACACCTTC
V gene: TRBV4-2; D gene: TRBD2; J gene: TRBJ2-6; clone size: NA; CDR3 protein: CASSLAGTLSGANVLTF; CDR3 DNA: TGTGCCAGCAGCCTAGCGGGGACCCTCTCTGGGGCCAACGTCCTGACTTTC
V gene: TRBV5-6; D gene: TRBD2; J gene: TRBJ2-3; clone size: NA; CDR3 protein: CASSPGLGTDTQYF; CDR3 DNA: TGTGCCAGCAGCCCGGGACTAGGCACAGATACGCAGTATTTT
V gene: TRBV4-1; D gene: TRBD2; J gene: TRBJ2-3; clone size: NA; CDR3 protein: CASSRTSGSTDTQYF; CDR3 DNA: TGCGCCAGCAGCCGGACTAGCGGGAGCACAGATACGCAGTATTTT
V gene: TRBV9; D gene: TRBD1; J gene: TRBJ2-2; clone size: NA; CDR3 protein: CASSPRGTGNTGELFF; CDR3 DNA: TGTGCCAGCAGCCCACGCGGGACAGGGAACACCGGGGAGCTGTTTTTT
V gene: TRBV19; D gene: NA; J gene: TRBJ1-1; clone size: NA; CDR3 protein: CASSIGGASTEAFF; CDR3 DNA: TGTGCCAGTAGTATAGGGGGGGCGAGCACTGAAGCTTTCTTT
V gene: TRBV25-1; D gene: TRBD2; J gene: TRBJ2-5; clone size: NA; CDR3 protein: CASSEGTSGTETQYF; CDR3 DNA: TGTGCCAGCAGTGAAGGGACTAGCGGGACAGAGACCCAGTACTTC
V gene: TRBV7-3; D gene: TRBD1; J gene: TRBJ1-5; clone size: NA; CDR3 protein: CASSLVGQGFSNQPQHF; CDR3 DNA: TGTGCCAGCAGCTTAGTAGGACAGGGGTTTAGCAATCAGCCCCAGCATTTT
V gene: TRBV6-1; D gene: NA; J gene: TRBJ1-2; clone size: NA; CDR3 protein: CASRAGGRVGYGYTF; CDR3 DNA: TGTGCCAGCAGGGCTGGGGGCAGGGTTGGGTATGGCTACACCTTC
V gene: TRBV6-1; D gene: NA; J gene: TRBJ1-4; clone size: NA; CDR3 protein: CASRDNPATNEKLFF; CDR3 DNA: TGTGCCAGCAGGGATAACCCTGCAACTAATGAAAAACTGTTTTTT
V gene: TRBV9; D gene: NA; J gene: TRBJ2-1; clone size: few; CDR3 protein: CASSGVTSRGDEQFF; CDR3 DNA: TGTGCCAGCAGCGGGGTGACCAGTAGGGGGGATGAGCAGTTCTTC
V gene: TRBV2; D gene: TRBD2; J gene: TRBJ2-5; clone size: NA; CDR3 protein: CASSALQRERRETQYF; CDR3 DNA: TGTGCCAGCAGTGCCCTCCAGCGGGAAAGAAGGGAGACCCAGTACTTC
V gene: TRBV18; D gene: NA; J gene: TRBJ1-4; clone size: NA; CDR3 protein: CASSRTDTSTNEKLFF; CDR3 DNA: TGTGCCAGCTCACGAACGGACACCTCAACTAATGAAAAACTGTTTTTT